This T cell receptor beta chain came from a study of long-term antiretroviral therapy in people with HIV. The V gene's germline CDR1 is SGHAT and CDR2 FQDESV (reference sequence). The length of the CDR3 is 16 residues. V was pared by 1 base and J by 3 bases, with 16 bases between. General observations from the study: Post-ART, diversity grew, though it stayed under transplant donor control levels. Blood was collected between the mid-2000s and the late 2010s, possibly under older ART regimens. Repertoires looked antigen-experienced, with only a slight naive shift after ART.

In the case of this clone: Its antigen is not known.

In the United States, treatment was given to all participants with HIV. With survey level as its setting, the immunoSEQ assay was v3.0. Profiled with immunoSEQ multiplex PCR; TCRdb holds only in-frame clones, not every one. This table holds some 9,600 clones, less than 90% found once. The receptor was derived from a man aged 25 to 40 with HIV. The sample was unsorted PBMCs, taken 0.3 years before starting antiretroviral therapy. The V gene is TRBV11-1, the J gene TRBJ2-7; D ambiguous. CDR3: CASSLEENLISYEQYF. CDR3 DNA sequence: TGTGCCAGCAGCTTAGAAGAGAACCTCATTAGCTACGAGCAGTACTTC.